This TCR beta chain was documented in a study of blood T cell repertoires in COVID-19. Whole-study context: There were acute and convalescent COVID-19 samples, and they came from the United States, Italy and Spain. Sources were T cells, B-cell-depleted T cells, or PBMCs; the material itself was cDNA or gDNA.

This CDR3 region has 16 residues. Trimming took 5 bases from V and 2 from J; bases not matched to a gene: 8. Germline V gene data show CDR1 as SEHNR and CDR2 as FQNEAQ (reference sequence). Authors' methods: Amplified reference gene primers provided the basis for estimating nucleated cell counts. Sequencing used immunoSEQ multiplex PCR; TCRdb keeps in-frame clones, though not all of them. Clone size and V and J calls were adopted from that table, with D and trimming inferred from the DNA. The data contain some 150,000 clones, over 60% of them singletons. The sample taken for sequencing was peripheral blood. The chain joins TRBV7-9 to TRBJ2-7; TRBD1 aligns across 11 bases. This clonotype was obtained from a woman aged 80 or over with active or convalescent COVID-19. CDR3: CASSPRTDRGPYEQYF. CDR3 nucleotide sequence: TGTGCCAGCAGCCCAAGGACGGACAGGGGGCCCTACGAGCAGTACTTC.